A single sample gave rise to the 32 T cell receptor beta chains below, sequenced in a study of T cell repertoires in cytomegalovirus infection. TCRdb called the reads again in MiXCR, with one record for every CDR3 protein. This sample has some 940,000 distinct CDR3 sequences; roughly a third occur once, and the top ten carry over 10%. These receptors' antigens are unknown. Sequenced material: cultured CD8+ T cells from PBMCs, taken from culture after CMV antigen stimulation. These receptors were taken from a human donor in good health (CMV status not recorded). Some clones in this sample may be carry-over from other donors' samples.

The chain joins TRBV29-1 to TRBJ2-5; D uncertain. The germline V gene has CDR1 SQVTM and CDR2 ANQGSEA. The CDR3 contains 10 residues. The germline V and J ends were trimmed by 7 bases and 4 bases, with 7 bases remaining between them. The CDR3 DNA is TGCAGCGGACAAATAGAGACCCAGTACTTC. It codes for CSGQIETQYF.

This clonotype was counted ten times or more. Given a much more abundant clone one base away, this may be a read error. This chain connects TRBV7-8 to TRBJ1-1; no clear D. Trimming shortened V by 7 bases and J by 1 base, and 7 bases separated the two germline ends. CDR1 SGHVS and CDR2 FQNEAQ come from the germline V gene. The length of the CDR3 is 12 residues. CDR3 DNA sequence: TGTGCCAGCACCTTGGGGAACACTGAAGCTTTCTTT. Its protein product is CASTLGNTEAFF. Together with reference TRBV7-8 and TRBJ1-1, the CDR3 gives the full variable domain: GAGVSQSPRYKVAKRGQDVALRCDPISGHVSLFWYQQALGQGPEFLTYFQNEAQLDKSGLPSDRFFAERPEGSVSTLKIQRTQQEDSAVYLCASTLGNTEAFFGQGTRLTVV.

This clonotype appeared a few times. This chain links TRBV15 with TRBJ1-2; 7 positions match TRBD1. V shed 5 bases and J 2 bases; nucleotides not matched to a gene: 11. This CDR3 is 16 amino acids long. Germline CDR1 reads LNHNV; CDR2 reads YYDKDF (reference sequence). This CDR3 is CATSPTPDRLNYGYTF. CDR3 coding DNA: TGTGCCACCAGCCCGACTCCGGACAGGCTCAACTATGGCTACACCTTC.

The chain recombines TRBV7-8 with TRBJ2-7; D possibly corresponds to TRBD1 (5 bases). The CDR3 covers 14 residues. The ends were cut back, 1 base at V and 4 bases at J, with 11 bases in the middle. The germline V gene encodes CDR1 SGHVS and CDR2 FQNEAQ. The CDR3 coding sequence is TGTGCCAGCAGCTTAGGCGACGGACATTACGAGCAGTACTTC. Translated, it gives CASSLGDGHYEQYF.

V usage is TRBV7-6 and J usage is TRBJ1-2; D might be TRBD1 (5 bases). CDR3 length: 12 amino acids. Germline lookup yields CDR1 SGHVS and CDR2 FNYEAQ. Trimming left V 4 bases short and J 8 bases short, with 11 bases between. CDR3 residues: CASSSGLYGYTF. In nucleotides, the CDR3 is TGTGCCAGCAGCTCAGGGTTATACGGCTACACCTTC.

This clonotype has a count of ten or more. The chain couples TRBV6-2 or TRBV6-3 to TRBJ2-1, with 10 positions matching TRBD2. Germline V gene lookup returns CDR1 MNHEY and CDR2 SVGEGT. V trimming: 2 bases; J trimming: 8 bases; junction bases outside the gene matches: 3. The CDR3 sequence is 14 residues long. For the CDR3, the DNA is TGTGCCAGCAGTTACGTAGCGGGGGGTTATGAGCAGTTCTTC. Translated, it gives CASSYVAGGYEQFF.

A remark on this clonotype: A read error is possible here, since a much larger clone lies one base away. The genes are TRBV7-8 and TRBJ2-1; no definite D call. CDR1 and CDR2 (germline): SGHVS, FQNEAQ. The CDR3 length is 14 residues. This CDR3 reads CASSLGPDYNEQCF. The CDR3 bases are TGTGCCAGCAGCTTAGGTCCGGATTACAATGAGCAGTGCTTC.

Turning to this clonotype: A clone one base away is much larger, so this may be a read error. This chain uses TRBV7-3 with TRBJ2-6, with no clear D. Germline CDR1 SGHTA, CDR2 FQGTGA. There are 15 residues in the CDR3. CDR3: CASRSDGFSSNVLAF. The CDR3 coding sequence is TGTGCCAGCAGATCGGACGGATTCTCCTCCAACGTCCTGGCTTTC.

The rearrangement links TRBV29-1 to TRBJ2-3; 11 nucleotides match TRBD2. The J segment lost 2 bases and the V segment lost 0 bases, leaving 7 bases of the junction unmatched. Germline lookup yields CDR1 SQVTM and CDR2 ANQGSEA. CDR3 length equals 17 residues. For the CDR3, the DNA is TGCAGCGTTGAAGATCCGCGACTAGCGGGGAACACAGATACGCAGTATTTT. Amino acid sequence: CSVEDPRLAGNTDTQYF.

V and J are TRBV19 and TRBJ1-6; possibly TRBD1 for D (5 bases). CDR1 and CDR2 (germline): LNHDA, SQIVND (reference sequence). CDR3 length: 15 residues. Trimming took 5 bases from V and 13 from J, leaving 21 bases between them. CDR3 bases: TGTGCCAGTAGTCCACAGGACGCCGACTACAGCCCCCTCCACTTT. It is translated as CASSPQDADYSPLHF.

Only one count was recorded for this clonotype. The gene calls are TRBV5-6 and TRBJ2-7, with TRBD2 identical over 12 bases. CDR3 length: 16 amino acids. V lost 4 bases and J lost 0; bases outside the gene matches: 5. Germline V gives CDR1 SGHDT, CDR2 YYEEEE. The CDR3 loop reads CASSLGLAGLSYEQYF. CDR3 in DNA: TGTGCCAGCAGCCTAGGACTAGCGGGACTCTCCTACGAGCAGTACTTC.

This chain connects TRBV20-1 to TRBJ2-2; the D gene could be TRBD1 or TRBD2 (5 bases each). V was cut by 2 bases and J by 9 bases, with 22 bases left in between. The CDR3 loop spans 16 amino acids. CDR1 and CDR2 (germline): DFQATT, SNEGSKA (reference sequence). The DNA of the CDR3 is TGCAGTGCTAGAACCGGGCAGGGACCAAAGAATAGGGAGCTGTTTTTT. Its protein product is CSARTGQGPKNRELFF.

The table lists this clonotype with a few counts. The genes are TRBV10-1 and TRBJ2-2; unclear D gene. Per germline, CDR1 WNHNN and CDR2 SYGVQD (reference sequence). The length of the CDR3 is 17 residues. V was pared by 2 bases and J by 1 base, with 14 bases between. This CDR3 reads CASSEIWAGENTGELFF. The CDR3 bases are TGCGCCAGCAGTGAGATCTGGGCAGGAGAGAACACCGGGGAGCTGTTTTTT.

The chain combines TRBV2 with TRBJ2-3, with 9 bases that match TRBD1. Germline V lookup: CDR1 SNHLY, CDR2 FYNNEI. CDR3 length: 13 amino acids. V shed 8 bases, J shed 6 bases, and the junction held 6 bases outside the gene matches. As DNA, the CDR3 is TGTGCCAGCGGGGTCGGGACAGGGGATACGCAGTATTTT. Its translation: CASGVGTGDTQYF.

The CDR3 reads CASSEGVAQETQYF. Written as DNA, the CDR3 is TGTGCCAGCAGTGAAGGGGTAGCCCAAGAGACCCAGTACTTC. This chain joins TRBV2 and TRBJ2-5; the D is unclear. Trimming pared 1 base from V and 1 base from J, leaving 7 bases between. CDR3 length: 14 amino acids. In germline, CDR1 is SNHLY, CDR2 FYNNEI.

This clonotype was found a few times. J is TRBJ1-5 and V is TRBV2; the match to TRBD1 covers 7 bases. The V gene end was trimmed by 8 bases and the J gene end by 5 bases; junction bases not matched to a gene: 6. Germline loops: CDR1 SNHLY, CDR2 FYNNEI. The CDR3 totals 13 residues. The CDR3 protein is CASFDREDQPQHF. The CDR3 DNA follows: TGTGCCAGCTTCGACAGGGAAGATCAGCCCCAGCATTTT.

This clonotype appeared many times. The chain uses TRBV7-2 and TRBJ2-5; 13 bases agree with TRBD2. The CDR3 loop spans 15 amino acids. Germline CDR1 SGHTA, CDR2 FQGNSA. Trimming took 5 bases from V and 5 from J; bases not matched to a gene: 5. CDR3 amino acids: CASSALAGGQETQYF. CDR3 sequence (DNA): TGTGCCAGCAGCGCACTAGCGGGGGGGCAGGAGACCCAGTACTTC.

The V gene is TRBV7-9, the J gene TRBJ1-1; the match to TRBD1 covers 7 bases. The V gene end was trimmed by 6 bases and the J gene end by 3 bases; junction bases not matched to a gene: 10. Per the germline V gene, CDR1 is SEHNR and CDR2 is FQNEAQ (reference sequence). The CDR3 totals 15 residues. CDR3 protein: CASSQRGPQDTEAFF. The CDR3 DNA reads as TGTGCCAGCAGTCAAAGGGGGCCCCAGGACACTGAAGCTTTCTTT. The complete variable domain, with remaining parts taken from reference TRBV7-9 and TRBJ1-1, reads DTGVSQNPRHKITKRGQNVTFRCDPISEHNRLYWYRQTLGQGPEFLTYFQNEAQLEKSRLLSDRFSAERPKGSFSTLEIQRTEQGDSAMYLCASSQRGPQDTEAFFGQGTRLTVV.

The chain combines TRBV27 with TRBJ2-5; 7 positions agree with TRBD1. This CDR3 has 16 amino acids. Germline V gives CDR1 MNHEY, CDR2 SMNVEV (reference sequence). The V segment lost 5 bases and the J segment 5 bases; nucleotides outside the gene matches: 14. The CDR3 loop is CASSPSAGDSVETQYF. The CDR3 DNA sequence: TGTGCCAGCAGTCCCTCCGCAGGGGACAGTGTGGAGACCCAGTACTTC.

CDR3 loop: CSAPGSNFYNEQFF. The CDR3 nucleotides read TGCAGTGCTCCAGGGTCCAATTTCTACAATGAGCAGTTCTTC. This sequence joins TRBV20-1 and TRBJ2-1; possibly TRBD1 for D (5 bases). The CDR3 spans 14 residues. Germline values: CDR1 DFQATT, CDR2 SNEGSKA (reference sequence). V lost 5 bases and J lost 3, with 14 bases in between.

The rearrangement joins TRBV27 to TRBJ1-6; weak D call: TRBD1 (6 bases). V lost 6 bases, J lost 13 bases, and 13 bases lay in between. The CDR3 has 12 amino acids. In germline, CDR1 is MNHEY, CDR2 SMNVEV (reference sequence). CDR3 region: CASRSGAWPLHF. The CDR3 bases are TGTGCCAGCAGGTCGGGGGCCTGGCCCCTCCACTTT.

The table lists this clonotype with a few counts. V and J are TRBV4-1 and TRBJ2-2, with D perhaps matching TRBD1 (6 bases). This CDR3 has 19 amino acids. The germline V gene has CDR1 MGHRA and CDR2 YSYEKL. V lost 1 base to trimming and J lost 0 bases, with 18 bases between them. For the CDR3, the DNA is TGCGCCAGCAGCCAAGCCCCGAGAGGACAGCCGCCGAACACCGGGGAGCTGTTTTTT. Amino acid sequence: CASSQAPRGQPPNTGELFF.

The rearrangement joins TRBV9 to TRBJ2-2; D gene uncertain. Germline V gene lookup returns CDR1 SGDLS and CDR2 YYNGEE. The V end lost 4 bases, the J end lost 6 bases, and 10 bases lay between the germline ends. This CDR3 contains 13 residues. CDR3 DNA sequence: TGTGCCAGCAGCCCAGCCCAGGCCGGGGAGCTGTTTTTT. As protein: CASSPAQAGELFF.

This chain uses TRBV5-4 with TRBJ2-7, with 10 bases matching TRBD2. V was pared by 1 base and J by 2 bases, with 3 bases of the junction left unmatched. The CDR3 runs 15 residues. The germline V gene has CDR1 SGHNT and CDR2 YYREEE (reference sequence). DNA for the CDR3: TGTGCCAGCAGCTTGCAGCGGGGGGGGACCTACGAGCAGTACTTC. This encodes CASSLQRGGTYEQYF.

This clonotype was observed a handful of times. The J gene is TRBJ1-3, the V gene TRBV14; TRBD1 might be the D (5 bases). Germline V lookup: CDR1 SGHDN, CDR2 FVKESK. With 4 bases removed from V and 0 bases from J, the gap between germline ends came to 13 bases. The CDR3 is made up of 16 amino acids. The CDR3 DNA reads TGTGCCAGCAGCCGTTTGGGACCGAGCTCTGGAAACACCATATATTTT. Its protein is CASSRLGPSSGNTIYF.

The rearrangement uses TRBV2 and TRBJ2-5, with 11 bases aligning to TRBD1. Germline loops: CDR1 SNHLY, CDR2 FYNNEI. CDR3 length: 16 residues. J was trimmed by 2 bases and V by 5 bases; bases with no gene match: 7. CDR3 DNA sequence: TGTGCCAGCAGTACCTTGGACAGGGGGCAACAAGAGACCCAGTACTTC. As protein: CASSTLDRGQQETQYF.

As concerns this clonotype: Sequence at one end of the junction differs from germline and may be a read error. The rearrangement links TRBV10-3 to TRBJ2-5; 9 nucleotides align to TRBD1. Germline V lookup: CDR1 ENHRY, CDR2 SYGVKD. The CDR3 contains 12 residues. The CDR3 DNA follows: TGTGCCATCACCGATGGGGGGACAGGGATCTCCTTC. Protein product: CAITDGGTGISF.

The gene calls are TRBV19 and TRBJ1-1, with unresolved D. The CDR3 totals 16 residues. Germline lookup yields CDR1 LNHDA and CDR2 SQIVND (reference sequence). Trimming removed 7 bases from V and 3 bases from J, with 21 bases in between. In DNA form, the CDR3 reads TGTGCCAGTACCGACCTATGGCAGCGAGGCGACACTGAAGCTTTCTTT. Its protein is CASTDLWQRGDTEAFF. The entire variable domain, with the rest obtained from reference TRBV19 and TRBJ1-1, is as follows: DGGITQSPKYLFRKEGQNVTLSCEQNLNHDAMYWYRQDPGQGLRLIYYSQIVNDFQKGDIAEGYSVSREKKESFPLTVTSAQKNPTAFYLCASTDLWQRGDTEAFFGQGTRLTVV.

This clonotype has a handful of counts. This chain connects TRBV11-3 to TRBJ2-7; 13 bases are a match to TRBD2. Germline CDR1 and CDR2: SGHNT and YENEEA. The V and J ends lost 4 bases and 2 bases, in that order; junction bases with no gene match: 8. The CDR3 length is 17 residues. In DNA form, the CDR3 reads TGTGCCAGCAGCTCTGGACTAGCGGGGGCACCTCCCTACGAGCAGTACGTC. This gives the protein CASSSGLAGAPPYEQYV.

J is TRBJ1-1 and V is TRBV19; D remains unclear. The CDR3 totals 14 residues. Trimming stripped 1 base from V and 5 bases from J, with 11 bases between. The V gene's germline CDR1 is LNHDA and CDR2 SQIVND (reference sequence). This CDR3 reads CASSIGLFITEAFF. CDR3 in DNA: TGTGCCAGTAGTATAGGGCTCTTTATTACTGAAGCTTTCTTT.

Only a few counts were recorded for this clonotype. This chain joins TRBV27 and TRBJ2-3; 13 nucleotides align to TRBD2. CDR1 is MNHEY and CDR2 is SMNVEV in the germline V gene (reference sequence). The CDR3 length is 17 residues. V trimming: 3 bases; J trimming: 2 bases; junction bases outside the gene matches: 5. The CDR3 loop is CASSLILAGGPTDTQYF. DNA for the CDR3: TGTGCCAGCAGTTTGATACTAGCGGGGGGGCCCACAGATACGCAGTATTTT.

The sample holds a few counts of this clonotype. The J gene is TRBJ1-6, the V gene TRBV27, with D perhaps matching TRBD1 (5 bases). From germline, CDR1 is MNHEY and CDR2 SMNVEV (reference sequence). The CDR3 sequence is 14 residues long. V lost 5 bases, J lost 7 bases, and 12 bases lay in between. In DNA form, the CDR3 reads TGTGCCAGCAGTCACGGGACTGACAATTCACCCCTCCACTTT. Its protein is CASSHGTDNSPLHF.